The rows below give T cell receptor beta chains drawn from one sample of a study of blood T cell repertoires in COVID-19. Clones were sequenced by immunoSEQ multiplex PCR, and TCRdb holds only the in-frame ones, with some missing. The profile covers roughly 230,000 clones, with 75% to 85% appearing a single time and about 8% taken by the ten largest. The sequenced sample consisted of peripheral blood. The receptor source for this set is a woman aged 45-59 years with acute or convalescent COVID-19. Both conserved end residues are trimmed from each CDR3. Fields, in order: V gene, J gene, CDR3 protein.

>TRBV5-4|TRBJ1-2
ASSIDGEPYGYT
>TRBV6-4|TRBJ1-5
ASSGGWNQPQH
>TRBV19|TRBJ2-2
ASSNPGGTGELF
>TRBV5-1|TRBJ2-5
ASSLAGRETQY
>TRBV25-1|TRBJ1-2
ASRPAGGNGYT
>TRBV19|TRBJ1-3
ASSTYSITSGNTIY
>TRBV3-1/TRBV3-2|TRBJ2-7
ASRQSQGYVGEQY
>TRBV3-1/TRBV3-2|TRBJ2-7
ASSQGQATYEQY
>TRBV12-3/TRBV12-4|TRBJ1-1
ASTLTRDTEAF
>TRBV6-6|TRBJ1-1
ASTPWEANTEAF
>TRBV9|TRBJ2-7
ASSMRLDSSYEQY
>TRBV28|TRBJ1-4
ASSKGGQEFEKLF
>TRBV14|TRBJ2-2
ASSHLGQTNTGELF
>TRBV2|TRBJ2-1
ASIGGSGQF
>TRBV13|TRBJ2-6
ASTVWRGTGANVLT
>TRBV2|TRBJ2-1
ASSVFSGTGDEQF
>TRBV7-9|TRBJ2-2
ASSLATEYGELF
>TRBV23-1|TRBJ2-4
ASEGGEVKNIQY
>TRBV28|TRBJ1-1
ASSFLNTEAF
>TRBV30|TRBJ2-3
AWTLGGGPRTQY
>TRBV4-1|TRBJ1-2
ASSQGQGPGYT
>TRBV7-9|TRBJ1-4
ASSPQANNEKLF
>TRBV15|TRBJ2-5
ATSRDLAGSLTQY
>TRBV27|TRBJ2-5
ASSLLAAQETQY
>TRBV24-1|TRBJ2-5
ATSDHRTGGLETQY
>TRBV7-9|TRBJ1-4
ASSLDETGSKAKLF
>TRBV28|TRBJ1-4
ASLTGAEKLF
>TRBV3-1/TRBV3-2|TRBJ2-2
ASSLGTSGHTGELF
>TRBV4-2|TRBJ2-2
ASSPRTSRNTGELF
>TRBV28|TRBJ2-7
ASRQTSSFYEQY
>TRBV20-1|TRBJ2-1
SASKASYEQF
>TRBV28|TRBJ1-5
ASRRRSGQLSNQPQH
>TRBV5-1|TRBJ1-1
ASRPRGDSRNTEAF
>TRBV11-2|TRBJ1-6
ASSLGQVASPLH
>TRBV7-8|TRBJ1-1
ASSLELNTEAF
>TRBV4-1|TRBJ1-1
ASSPQGASTEAF
>TRBV27|TRBJ2-7
ASSLRAGGGSFYEQY
>TRBV19|TRBJ1-3
ASTGRGGPSGNTIY
>TRBV30|TRBJ1-1
AWNGGGNTEAF
>TRBV9|TRBJ1-4
ASSGQGREKLF
>TRBV6-4|TRBJ1-2
ASSPGQNYGYT
>TRBV9|TRBJ2-7
ASSRTSGGPHYEQY
>TRBV10-3|TRBJ2-7
AISESRLPYEQY
>TRBV7-7|TRBJ2-2
ASSLGRTVRPGELF
>TRBV3-1/TRBV3-2|TRBJ1-6
ASSQGDRGGSPLH
>TRBV7-3|TRBJ2-7
ASSLMDSQEQY
>TRBV2|TRBJ2-1
ASGSSRVDSYNEQF
>TRBV19|TRBJ2-3
ASQGALTDTQY
>TRBV18|TRBJ2-1
ASSPPYRSEQF
>TRBV30|TRBJ1-2
AWSAQGVDGYT
>TRBV12-3/TRBV12-4|TRBJ2-5
ASSLAGSETQY
>TRBV7-2|TRBJ1-2
ASSLAASGTGAYGYT
>TRBV7-8|TRBJ2-3
ASSLNAGIDTDTQY
>TRBV30|TRBJ2-1
AWSRDSGGRDEQF